These 23 T cell receptor beta chains share one sample of origin, sequenced in a study of beta chain features in type 1 diabetes. The investigators reverse transcribed all of the isolated RNA, so they sequenced expressed TCRB transcripts. Some clones are missing from TCRdb's copy, which holds only in-frame ones; the method was immunoSEQ multiplex PCR. The data show 810,000 or so clones, about a sixth seen once. Sequences were obtained from naive CD4+ T cells from blood. The source is a woman in her late teens or twenties in good health.

This clone was found a few times. The V call is TRBV15, the J call TRBJ2-1; 11 bases fit TRBD2. This CDR3 region has 16 residues. Germline V lookup: CDR1 LNHNV, CDR2 YYDKDF (reference sequence). V shed 0 bases, J shed 7 bases, and the junction held 5 bases outside the gene matches. The CDR3 reads CATSREVAGGQNEQFF. CDR3 sequence (DNA): TGTGCCACCAGCAGAGAGGTAGCGGGAGGGCAGAATGAGCAGTTCTTC.

J is TRBJ2-4 and V is TRBV7-2, with 9 bases identical to TRBD1. Per germline, CDR1 SGHTA and CDR2 FQGNSA. After removal of 1 base from V and 6 bases from J, the junction contained 4 bases not matched to a gene. This CDR3 spans 15 amino acids. The CDR3 DNA is TGTGCCAGCAGCTTAGTACAGGGGGCGGGAAACATTCAGTACTTC. This gives the protein CASSLVQGAGNIQYF.

A note on this clone: A junction end diverges from the germline sequence, so it may reflect a read error. The chain links TRBV7-7 to TRBJ2-2, with D possibly being TRBD1 (5 bases). The CDR3 spans 17 residues. The germline V gene has CDR1 SSHAT and CDR2 FNYEAQ (reference sequence). For the CDR3, the DNA is TGTGCTAGCAGCTTATTTTCGAAGGGGAAGTGGTCCGGGGAGCTGTTTTTT. It translates to CASSLFSKGKWSGELFF.

This rearrangement joins TRBV9 to TRBJ1-3; TRBD1 matches at 9 bases. The CDR3 is 15 residues long. Germline loops: CDR1 SGDLS, CDR2 YYNGEE. V gave up 4 bases and J gave up 4 bases; unmatched junction bases: 6. The CDR3 DNA sequence: TGTGCCAGCAGCTCCCGACAGGGGGTAGGAAACACCATATATTTT. This gives the protein CASSSRQGVGNTIYF. Combining the CDR3 with reference TRBV9 and TRBJ1-3 gives the whole variable domain DSGVTQTPKHLITATGQRVTLRCSPRSGDLSVYWYQQSLDQGLQFLIQYYNGEERAKGNILERFSAQQFPDLHSELNLSSLELGDSALYFCASSSRQGVGNTIYFGEGSWLTVV.

The rearrangement links TRBV7-2 to TRBJ2-7; D is ambiguous. The germline V gene encodes CDR1 SGHTA and CDR2 FQGNSA. V lost 5 bases and J 5 bases, leaving 13 bases between the germline ends. This CDR3 has 13 amino acids. The DNA for the CDR3 is TGTGCCAGCAGCATCTTCAGGATGAACGAGCAGTACTTC. This encodes CASSIFRMNEQYF. Full variable domain (outside the CDR3, taken from reference TRBV7-2 and TRBJ2-7): GAGVSQSPSNKVTEKGKDVELRCDPISGHTALYWYRQSLGQGLEFLIYFQGNSAPDKSGLPSDRFSAERTGGSVSTLTIQRTQQEDSAVYLCASSIFRMNEQYFGPGTRLTVT.

The rearrangement joins TRBV7-2 to TRBJ2-3; D possibly matches TRBD1 or TRBD2 (5 bases each). Germline V gives CDR1 SGHTA, CDR2 FQGNSA. The V end lost 4 bases, the J end lost 4 bases, and 12 bases lay between the germline ends. This CDR3 contains 14 residues. The CDR3 DNA sequence: TGTGCCAGCAGCTCATTGGGGGTACCAGATACGCAGTATTTT. Amino acid sequence: CASSSLGVPDTQYF.

Only a few counts were recorded for this clone. The chain combines TRBV21-1 with TRBJ2-6; the table calls TRBD1, which could not be checked here. TRBV21-1 is recorded as a pseudogene. The CDR3 extends over 19 amino acids. CDR3 in amino acids: CASSFLNNPLFSGANVLTF. CDR3 DNA sequence: TGTGCCAGCAGCTTTCTCAACAACCCGCTTTTCTCTGGGGCCAACGTCCTGACTTTC.

This clone occurred a few times. The chain employs TRBV7-9 and TRBJ1-1; D is unclear. Germline V lookup: CDR1 SEHNR, CDR2 FQNEAQ (reference sequence). CDR3 length: 12 residues. The germline V and J ends were trimmed by 5 bases and 4 bases, with 8 bases remaining between them. CDR3: CASSRTGTEAFF. CDR3 sequence (DNA): TGTGCCAGCAGCCGGACGGGCACTGAAGCTTTCTTT.

The rearrangement joins TRBV5-1 to TRBJ2-7; D ambiguous. CDR1 and CDR2 from the germline V gene are SGHRS and YFSETQ. There are 14 residues in the CDR3. Trimming took 0 bases from V and 2 from J, leaving 9 bases between them. The CDR3 DNA reads TGCGCCAGCAGCTTGGATACGCGCACCTACGAGCAGTACTTC. Its protein is CASSLDTRTYEQYF.

CDR3 sequence (DNA): TGTGCCAGCTCACCGACACAGGCAACTAATGAAAAACTGTTTTTT. This sequence encodes CASSPTQATNEKLFF. The chain has TRBV18 and TRBJ1-4; TRBD1 might be the D (5 bases). V shed 3 bases and J shed 0 bases, with 8 bases lying between them. Germline values: CDR1 KGHSH, CDR2 LQKENI. The CDR3 contains 15 residues.

This clone showed up just a few times. At the DNA level, this CDR3 is encoded by other sequences in the same sample as well. Written as DNA, the CDR3 is TGTGCCAGCAGTTTCTCCCTGAACACCGGGGAGCTGTTTTTT. Translating gives CASSFSLNTGELFF. V usage is TRBV6-6 and J usage is TRBJ2-2; no clear D. V was clipped by 4 bases and J by 1 base, with 7 bases between them. Looked up from germline, CDR1 is MNHNY and CDR2 is SVGAGI (reference sequence). The CDR3 has 14 residues.

This clone was detected a few times. The V gene is TRBV28, the J gene TRBJ2-7; possible D gene TRBD2, 5 bases. V was pared by 4 bases and J by 4 bases, with 11 bases between. Per germline, CDR1 MDHEN and CDR2 SYDVKM. The CDR3 is 13 amino acids. CDR3 loop: CASSSGNSYEQYF. The DNA for the CDR3 is TGTGCCAGCAGTTCGGGGAACTCTTACGAGCAGTACTTC.

The sample holds a few counts of this clone. V is TRBV15 and J is TRBJ1-5; perhaps TRBD1 as D (5 bases). Germline lookup yields CDR1 LNHNV and CDR2 YYDKDF (reference sequence). Trimming took off 0 bases at V and 2 bases at J, with 17 bases between the two ends. The CDR3 covers 18 residues. CDR3: CATSRDAGGKRGNQPQHF. The CDR3 region has the DNA TGTGCCACCAGCAGAGATGCCGGGGGGAAACGGGGCAATCAGCCCCAGCATTTT.

This clone was counted only a few times. The chain couples TRBV28 to TRBJ2-7; D unresolved. Germline loops: CDR1 MDHEN, CDR2 SYDVKM. The V and J ends lost 4 bases and 0 bases respectively, with 7 bases between them. CDR3 size: 13 residues. The CDR3 loop reads CASSSVASYEQYF. The DNA for the CDR3 is TGTGCCAGCAGTTCCGTTGCCTCCTACGAGCAGTACTTC.

The chain recombines TRBV9 with TRBJ1-3; no reliable D call. Germline V CDR1 and CDR2: SGDLS, YYNGEE. V lost 3 bases to trimming and J lost 8 bases, with 12 bases between them. The CDR3 loop spans 13 amino acids. CDR3 in amino acids: CASSDTLGDTIYF. In nucleotides, the CDR3 is TGTGCCAGCAGCGATACCCTTGGGGACACCATATATTTT.

In its sample, this clone was seen a few times. Other DNA sequences in this specimen translate into the identical CDR3. The chain employs TRBV7-2 and TRBJ2-1, with D possibly being TRBD2 (5 bases). CDR3 length: 15 residues. V was clipped by 5 bases and J by 3 bases, with 14 bases between them. Germline CDR1 and CDR2: SGHTA and FQGNSA. CDR3 residues: CASSLSSGNYNEQFF. The CDR3 DNA is TGTGCCAGCAGCCTATCATCCGGGAACTACAATGAGCAGTTCTTC.

This chain uses TRBV5-1 with TRBJ2-1, with 8 bases matching TRBD2. Germline lookup yields CDR1 SGHRS and CDR2 YFSETQ. The CDR3 totals 14 residues. The V gene end was trimmed by 4 bases and the J gene end by 5 bases; junction bases not matched to a gene: 5. CDR3 coding DNA: TGCGCCAGCAGCCCCCTAGCGGGCGACAATGAGCAGTTCTTC. Translated, it gives CASSPLAGDNEQFF.

This clone was seen a few times. This rearrangement joins TRBV7-9 to TRBJ1-1; TRBD1 matches 7 bases. Per the germline V gene, CDR1 is SEHNR and CDR2 is FQNEAQ (reference sequence). V lost 3 bases and J lost 4; bases outside the gene matches: 11. The CDR3 spans 16 residues. CDR3 loop: CASSLRRGRGGTEAFF. CDR3 sequence (DNA): TGTGCCAGCAGCTTGCGCAGGGGGAGAGGAGGCACTGAAGCTTTCTTT. The complete variable domain, with remaining parts taken from reference TRBV7-9 and TRBJ1-1, reads DTGVSQNPRHKITKRGQNVTFRCDPISEHNRLYWYRQTLGQGPEFLTYFQNEAQLEKSRLLSDRFSAERPKGSFSTLEIQRTEQGDSAMYLCASSLRRGRGGTEAFFGQGTRLTVV.

V gene TRBV11-2 combines with J gene TRBJ2-7; 7 bases agree with TRBD2. Losses at the gene ends were 4 bases for V and 4 bases for J; bases not matched to a gene: 7. This CDR3 is built from 14 residues. Germline V gene sequence: CDR1 SGHAT, CDR2 FQNNGV. The CDR3 nucleotides read TGTGCCAGCAGCTCAGGGCGGGAGCGGTACGAGCAGTACTTC. Translated, it gives CASSSGRERYEQYF.

The J gene is TRBJ2-1, the V gene TRBV2, with unresolved D. This CDR3 contains 16 residues. Germline V CDR1 and CDR2: SNHLY, FYNNEI. The V end was cut by 6 bases, the J end by 0 bases, with 15 bases between. CDR3: CASRHESTTSYNEQFF. CDR3 nucleotides: TGTGCCAGCAGGCACGAGTCTACAACCTCCTACAATGAGCAGTTCTTC.

This clone appeared a few times. The chain combines TRBV2 with TRBJ2-2, with 7 nucleotides matching TRBD2. The CDR3 runs to 15 residues. The germline CDR1 and CDR2 sequences are SNHLY and FYNNEI. V trimming: 6 bases; J trimming: 1 base; junction bases outside the gene matches: 5. CDR3 residues: CASSGTMGNTGELFF. The CDR3 DNA follows: TGTGCCAGCAGCGGGACTATGGGGAACACCGGGGAGCTGTTTTTT.

This clone has just a few counts. This chain connects TRBV7-2 to TRBJ2-7, with 9 bases identical to TRBD1. CDR3 length equals 15 residues. Germline CDR1 and CDR2: SGHTA and FQGNSA. After removal of 2 bases from V and 1 base from J, the junction contained 3 bases not matched to a gene. The CDR3 sequence: CASSLQGTGSYEQYF. The DNA of the CDR3 is TGTGCCAGCAGCTTACAAGGGACAGGGTCCTACGAGCAGTACTTC. Drawing the rest from reference TRBV7-2 and TRBJ2-7, the complete variable domain is GAGVSQSPSNKVTEKGKDVELRCDPISGHTALYWYRQSLGQGLEFLIYFQGNSAPDKSGLPSDRFSAERTGGSVSTLTIQRTQQEDSAVYLCASSLQGTGSYEQYFGPGTRLTVT.

This clone was counted only a few times. The chain is built from TRBV7-9 and TRBJ2-1; D is possibly TRBD2 (6 bases). Germline V gene data show CDR1 as SEHNR and CDR2 as FQNEAQ (reference sequence). The CDR3 extends over 13 amino acids. V shed 6 bases and J shed 4 bases, with 10 bases lying between them. CDR3 coding DNA: TGTGCCAGCAGGCCAGGAGGGTACAATGAGCAGTTCTTC. This codes for CASRPGGYNEQFF.